The 29 T cell receptor beta chains presented below share a single source sample, sequenced in a study of T cell repertoires in cytomegalovirus infection. TCRdb fed the reads into MiXCR, producing one record per CDR3 protein. Here the sample spans about 7,500 distinct CDR3 sequences, 55% being singletons. What these receptors recognize is not known. Sequenced sample: PBMCs, sequenced either directly or after in vitro stimulation (not recorded which). The receptors were gathered from a human donor in good health (CMV status not recorded). Some clones in this sample may be carry-over from other donors' samples.

V usage is TRBV12-3 or TRBV12-4 and J usage is TRBJ2-1; TRBD1 agrees at 8 bases. J lost 5 bases, V lost 3 bases, and 3 bases had no gene match. The CDR3 is made up of 14 amino acids. The CDR3 sequence is CASSFYRGDNEQFF. CDR3 bases: TGTGCCAGCAGTTTCTACAGGGGGGACAATGAGCAGTTCTTC.

The rearrangement links TRBV5-6 to TRBJ2-5, with TRBD1 matching 8 bases. V shed 1 base, J shed 4 bases, and the junction held 9 bases outside the gene matches. The CDR3 is made up of 16 amino acids. Germline CDR1 and CDR2: SGHDT and YYEEEE. CDR3 nucleotide sequence: TGTGCCAGCAGCTTGAACGGACAGGGCCAGGGAGAGACCCAGTACTTC. Translating it yields CASSLNGQGQGETQYF.

As concerns this clonotype: A junction boundary mismatches the germline segment, possibly from a read error. This chain uses TRBV20-1 with TRBJ2-3, with TRBD1 matching over 7 bases. The germline V gene encodes CDR1 DFQATT and CDR2 SNEGSKA (reference sequence). This CDR3 spans 18 amino acids. The chain's CDR3 is CSARRLPSTGSTPDKHDF. CDR3 sequence (DNA): TGCAGTGCTAGGCGACTACCATCGACAGGGAGCACACCGGATAAGCATGATTTT.

The table lists this clonotype with a count of one. A junction end diverges from the germline sequence, so it may reflect a read error. The chain carries TRBV7-2 and TRBJ1-2, with 7 bases fitting TRBD1. The CDR3 spans 19 residues. Looked up from germline, CDR1 is SGHTA and CDR2 is FQGNSA. The DNA of the CDR3 is TGTGCCAGCAGATTAGGGGACGTCCCTCCGACAGGGTTGTGTAGTGGCTACACATTC. As protein: CASRLGDVPPTGLCSGYTF.

Regarding this clonotype: A single base separates this from a much larger clone, so it may be a read error. The conserved phenylalanine or tryptophan is not found at the CDR3 terminus, so this likely reflects a read error. This chain connects TRBV27 to TRBJ2-5; no definite D call. This CDR3 spans 15 amino acids. Trimming cost V 0 bases and J 5 bases, with 13 bases left between them. CDR1 and CDR2 (germline): MNHEY, SMNVEV (reference sequence). The CDR3 loop is CASSLSLNSRETQYL. As DNA, the CDR3 is TGTGCCAGCAGTTTATCCTTAAACTCAAGGGAGACCCAGTACTTA.

DNA for the CDR3: TGTGCCAGCAGCTTTGAAGGTTTAAGCCATGGCTACACCTTC. Its protein is CASSFEGLSHGYTF. The chain is built from TRBV7-8 and TRBJ1-2; no clear D. V lost 3 bases to trimming and J lost 6 bases, with 14 bases between them. Germline assignment: CDR1 SGHVS and CDR2 FQNEAQ. The CDR3 sequence is 14 residues long.

To note about this clonotype: Here the CDR3 omits its conserved ending phenylalanine or tryptophan, so a read error is the likely source. The chain has TRBV5-8 and TRBJ2-3; 8 bases match TRBD1. V lost 0 bases and J lost 4; bases outside the gene matches: 7. CDR1 is SGHTS and CDR2 is YDEGEE in the germline V gene. The CDR3 loop spans 16 amino acids. This chain's CDR3 is CASSLGWDRKADTQYC. The CDR3 DNA is TGTGCCAGCAGCTTGGGCTGGGACAGGAAGGCAGATACGCAGTATTGT.

The chain recombines TRBV3-1 with TRBJ2-1; tentative D call: TRBD2 (6 bases). This CDR3 region has 14 residues. Trimming stripped 4 bases from V and 4 bases from J, with 11 bases between. Per the germline V gene, CDR1 is LGHDT and CDR2 is YNNKEL (reference sequence). DNA of the CDR3: TGTGCCAGCAGCCTAGGCGGAGGGTACAATGAGCAGTTCTTC. Translated: CASSLGGGYNEQFF.

This clonotype was recorded at least ten times. The chain has TRBV5-6 and TRBJ2-5; TRBD2 might be the D (7 bases). V was trimmed by 4 bases and J by 2 bases, leaving 15 bases between them. Per germline, CDR1 SGHDT and CDR2 YYEEEE. CDR3 size: 15 residues. The CDR3 DNA follows: TGTGCCAGCAGCCGGGGGGTGGACAGACAAGAGACCCAGTACTTC. It codes for CASSRGVDRQETQYF.

The chain couples TRBV27 to TRBJ1-1; D gene ambiguous. Trimming removed 6 bases from V and 4 bases from J, with 15 bases in between. The CDR3 has 14 amino acids. Germline CDR1 MNHEY, CDR2 SMNVEV (reference sequence). CDR3 sequence: CASRDVRMSTEAFF. As DNA, the CDR3 is TGTGCCAGCAGGGATGTCAGGATGAGCACTGAAGCTTTCTTT.

This clonotype was detected many times. The V and J genes are TRBV7-9 and TRBJ2-1; D uncertain. CDR1 and CDR2 from the germline V gene are SEHNR and FQNEAQ (reference sequence). Trimming took off 3 bases at V and 15 bases at J, with 27 bases between the two ends. The length of the CDR3 is 16 residues. CDR3 sequence: CASSLLGISTYNDTFF. CDR3 sequence (DNA): TGTGCCAGCAGCTTGTTGGGAATATCCACCTACAATGATACGTTCTTC.

This clonotype rates as medium-sized (0.01 to 0.1%). The chain is built from TRBV7-9 and TRBJ1-2; 7 nucleotides match TRBD1. The CDR3 is made up of 16 amino acids. V shed 2 bases, J shed 6 bases, and the junction held 12 bases outside the gene matches. From germline, CDR1 is SEHNR and CDR2 FQNEAQ (reference sequence). CDR3 nucleotides: TGTGCCAGCAGCTTAAAAGACAGGGAGGCTACTAATGGCTACACCTTC. This sequence encodes CASSLKDREATNGYTF.

This clonotype was counted a single time. The rearrangement joins TRBV6-1 to TRBJ2-5, with D unclear. Germline CDR1 reads MNHNS; CDR2 reads SASEGT. The CDR3 consists of 17 residues. With 1 base removed from V and 2 bases from J, the gap between germline ends came to 17 bases. The DNA of the CDR3 is TGTGCCAGCAGTGAAGTTCGTAGTCGGGTACAGCAAGAGACCCAGTACTTC. This codes for CASSEVRSRVQQETQYF.

A few counts support this clonotype. V gene TRBV7-9 combines with J gene TRBJ2-1; the D is unclear. This CDR3 comprises 16 residues. CDR1 and CDR2 (germline): SEHNR, FQNEAQ (reference sequence). CDR3 nucleotide sequence: TGTTCCATCGGCTTACGCGGCGAGAGCTCCTACAATGAGCAGTTCTTC. Protein product: CSIGLRGESSYNEQFF. Together with reference TRBV7-9 and TRBJ2-1, the CDR3 gives the full variable domain: DTGVSQNPRHKITKRGQNVTFRCDPISEHNRLYWYRQTLGQGPEFLTYFQNEAQLEKSRLLSDRFSAERPKGSFSTLEIQRTEQGDSAMYLCSIGLRGESSYNEQFFGPGTRLTVL.

The chain is built from TRBV6-2 or TRBV6-3 and TRBJ2-2, with TRBD1 matching over 8 bases. CDR3 length: 16 amino acids. CDR1 and CDR2 (germline): MNHEY, SVGEGT. The junction had 13 bases not matched to a gene; V was cut back by 7 bases and J by 6 bases. The CDR3 is CASTDRVPKGAGELFF. In DNA, the CDR3 is TGTGCCAGCACGGACAGGGTGCCTAAGGGCGCCGGGGAGCTGTTTTTT.

This sequence joins TRBV27 and TRBJ1-1; D gene ambiguous. Germline V gene data show CDR1 as MNHEY and CDR2 as SMNVEV (reference sequence). The V end was cut by 0 bases, the J end by 3 bases, with 11 bases between. The CDR3 length is 15 residues. CDR3 sequence reads: CASSLSASGDTEAFF. In nucleotides, the CDR3 is TGTGCCAGCAGTTTATCGGCATCCGGGGACACTGAAGCTTTCTTT.

In regard to this clonotype: Germline is not matched at one junction end, which may reflect a read error. The chain carries TRBV12-3 or TRBV12-4 and TRBJ1-1; D is possibly TRBD1 (6 bases). This CDR3 has 16 residues. In DNA, the CDR3 is TGTGCCAGCATCCTAAGGGTTTCCAAACAGGGCACTGAATCTTTCTTT. Translated, it gives CASILRVSKQGTESFF.

This clonotype showed up just once. This may stem from a read error, because a much larger clone lies one nucleotide away. The chain employs TRBV20-1 and TRBJ2-7, with 8 bases fitting TRBD1. Germline loops: CDR1 DFQATT, CDR2 SNEGSKA (reference sequence). This CDR3 is built from 18 residues. The CDR3 here is CSASSRQGLQSNPYVQYF. The CDR3 DNA reads TGCAGTGCTTCTTCGAGACAGGGGCTGCAATCAAATCCCTACGTGCAGTACTTC.

Only one count was recorded for this clonotype. The V call is TRBV7-2, the J call TRBJ2-1; 12 bases are shared with TRBD2. With V trimmed by 4 bases and J by 10 bases, 2 bases remained unmatched. The CDR3 is 13 residues long. CDR1 and CDR2 from the germline V gene are SGHTA and FQGNSA. This CDR3 is CASSYGLAGEQFF. DNA for the CDR3: TGTGCCAGCAGCTATGGACTAGCGGGAGAGCAGTTCTTC.

This clonotype was seen a few times. The V and J genes are TRBV27 and TRBJ1-2; 7 bases match TRBD1. The CDR3 is 15 amino acids. Germline V gene data show CDR1 as MNHEY and CDR2 as SMNVEV (reference sequence). V was clipped by 7 bases and J by 3 bases; unmatched bases: 11. CDR3 sequence: CASISLNRGHYGYTF. The CDR3 DNA sequence: TGTGCCAGCATATCTTTGAACAGGGGCCACTATGGCTACACCTTC.

Regarding this clonotype: One junction end does not reproduce the germline sequence, and a read error may be involved. This rearrangement joins TRBV10-3 to TRBJ1-5; 7 nucleotides match TRBD1. Germline CDR1 ENHRY, CDR2 SYGVKD. This CDR3 spans 20 amino acids. CDR3 sequence (DNA): TGTGACATCCCTACTTCGGAACAGGGGACTGACGAGACTCGCAATCAGCCCCAGCATTTT. Translated, it gives CDIPTSEQGTDETRNQPQHF.

To note about this clonotype: Because it lacks the conserved phenylalanine or tryptophan at the end, this CDR3 is likely a read error. The DNA is left out, because the CDR3 cannot be placed on it with certainty; the CDR3 is given as TCRdb lists it. This chain links TRBV7-9 with TRBJ2-1; TRBD2 is the table's D call, not checked against the DNA. Ends included, the CDR3 has 16 residues. CDR1 and CDR2 (germline): SEHNR, FQNEAQ (reference sequence). CDR3 residues: CASSLLGLATYNEQVL.

The rearrangement joins TRBV27 to TRBJ2-7; 7 nucleotides line up with TRBD2. Germline lookup yields CDR1 MNHEY and CDR2 SMNVEV (reference sequence). The trim removed 5 bases at V and 4 bases at J, leaving 11 bases unmatched. The CDR3 is made up of 15 amino acids. This chain's CDR3 is CASSITSASGYEQYF. In nucleotides, the CDR3 is TGTGCCAGCAGTATTACTAGCGCGAGCGGATACGAGCAGTACTTC.

Comments on this clonotype: This CDR3 fails to terminate in the conserved phenylalanine or tryptophan, so it likely reflects a read error. No DNA is shown, since the ends of the CDR3 on it are uncertain; the CDR3 is the one TCRdb lists. The chain recombines TRBV27 with TRBJ2-2; the D call in the table, TRBD1, was not verified against the DNA. The CDR3 is 14 amino acids long, termini counted. The germline CDR1 and CDR2 sequences are MNHEY and SMNVEV (reference sequence). This CDR3 is CASGTSGLGGELCV.

The gene calls are TRBV7-9 and TRBJ1-2; TRBD1 aligns across 8 bases. The length of the CDR3 is 15 residues. V lost 5 bases and J lost 5; bases outside the gene matches: 10. Germline assignment: CDR1 SEHNR and CDR2 FQNEAQ (reference sequence). CDR3 DNA: TGTGCCAGCAGCCACCTTCTCCGACAGGGGTATGGCTACACCTTC. This sequence encodes CASSHLLRQGYGYTF.

This clonotype occurred many times. The chain employs TRBV20-1 and TRBJ2-4; D remains ambiguous. Germline CDR1 reads DFQATT; CDR2 reads SNEGSKA (reference sequence). This CDR3 has 15 amino acids. Trimming stripped 3 bases from V and 3 bases from J, with 15 bases between. CDR3 coding DNA: TGCAGTGCTAGGAGGATTTTGTTAGGCAAAAACATTCAGTACTTC. This codes for CSARRILLGKNIQYF.

By share, this clonotype counts as large. This rearrangement joins TRBV27 to TRBJ1-5, with D maybe TRBD1 (5 bases). Germline V CDR1 and CDR2: MNHEY, SMNVEV (reference sequence). The CDR3 has 13 amino acids. The ends were cut back, 6 bases at V and 7 bases at J, with 13 bases in the middle. The CDR3, as DNA: TGTGCCAGCAGCCAGGGCAGCGGGCAGCCCCAGCATTTT. Translating gives CASSQGSGQPQHF.

CDR3 sequence reads: CAISEYGTGSGEGSTQYF. CDR3 sequence (DNA): TGTGCCATCAGTGAATATGGGACGGGTAGCGGAGAGGGTAGCACGCAGTATTTT. The V call is TRBV10-3, the J call TRBJ2-3, with D tentatively TRBD2 (6 bases). This CDR3 has 18 residues. CDR1 ENHRY and CDR2 SYGVKD come from the germline V gene. V lost 3 bases, J lost 9 bases, and 28 bases lay in between.

This clonotype appeared many times. The junction departs from germline at one end; a sequencing error may be responsible. V and J are TRBV7-6 and TRBJ2-3, with D maybe TRBD1 (6 bases). The CDR3 spans 12 residues. Per germline, CDR1 SGHVS and CDR2 FNYEAQ. CDR3 nucleotides: TGTGCCAGCAGCCTACAGGGAGATGCGCAGTATTTT. Its translation is CASSLQGDAQYF.